The sequence of this TCR beta chain was determined in a study of cytomegalovirus exposure and HLA in healthy donors. About the research overall: Some 85 million unique TCRs from HLA-typed donors were held in an early data release. Study results and limitations: Among the sequence variants, a highly shared cluster was likely an artifact of sequencing.

Researchers ran the PCR with 60 Vbeta and 13 Jbeta primers. In the authors' workflow: Later, an analysis found some 80 million unique TCR beta chains, and about 10 million of these were shared. Produced via immunoSEQ multiplex PCR; TCRdb's table is partial and in-frame only. From that table come the V and J calls and clone size; the DNA was used to work out D and trimming. Counted here are about 150,000 clones, around 82% occurring once; the ten biggest clones make up roughly 5.5%. Turning to this clone: Antigen specificity is unknown.

CDR1 and CDR2 from the germline V gene are MNHEY and SMNVEV (reference sequence). After removal of 5 bases from V and 5 bases from J, the junction contained 6 bases not matched to a gene. The CDR3 covers 14 residues. The sequencing input was PBMCs. This chain connects TRBV27 to TRBJ1-1; 9 bases are shared with TRBD1. The clonotype originates from a woman in her thirties or forties in good health and CMV-seropositive. The CDR3 sequence: CASSHRDRVTEAFF. The CDR3 DNA reads as TGTGCCAGCAGTCACCGGGACAGGGTTACTGAAGCTTTCTTT.